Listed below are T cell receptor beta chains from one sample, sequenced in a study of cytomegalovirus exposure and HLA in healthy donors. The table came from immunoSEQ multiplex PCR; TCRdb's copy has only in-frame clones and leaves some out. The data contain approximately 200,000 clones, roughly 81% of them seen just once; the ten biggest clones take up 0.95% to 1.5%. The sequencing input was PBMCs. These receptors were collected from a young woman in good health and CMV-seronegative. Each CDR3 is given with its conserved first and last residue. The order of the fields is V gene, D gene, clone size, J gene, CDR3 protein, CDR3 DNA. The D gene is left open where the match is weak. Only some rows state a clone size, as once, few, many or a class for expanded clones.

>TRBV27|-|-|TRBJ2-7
CASSRWAGGSYEQYF
TGTGCCAGCAGTAGGTGGGCAGGGGGGTCCTACGAGCAGTACTTC
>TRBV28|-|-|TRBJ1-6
CASRQENNSPLHF
TGTGCCAGCAGACAGGAGAATAATTCACCCCTCCACTTT
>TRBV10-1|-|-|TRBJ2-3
CASTPGGRSTDTQYF
TGCGCCAGCACCCCCGGAGGACGTAGCACAGATACGCAGTATTTT
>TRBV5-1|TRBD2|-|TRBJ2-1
CASSLGLAGAPYNEQFF
TGCGCCAGCAGCTTGGGACTAGCGGGGGCCCCCTACAATGAGCAGTTCTTC
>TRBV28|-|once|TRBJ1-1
CASSLSGRNTEAFF
TGTGCCAGCAGTTTAAGTGGCAGGAACACTGAAGCTTTCTTT
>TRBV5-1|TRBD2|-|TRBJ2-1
CASSYGTIDNEQFF
TGCGCCAGCAGCTACGGGACTATAGACAATGAGCAGTTCTTC
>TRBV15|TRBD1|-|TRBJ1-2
CATSRDFGQGYGYTF
TGTGCCACCAGCAGGGATTTCGGACAGGGCTATGGCTACACCTTC
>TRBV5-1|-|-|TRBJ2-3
CASSKFTGSTDTQYF
TGCGCCAGCAGCAAGTTTACGGGGTCCACGGATACGCAGTATTTT
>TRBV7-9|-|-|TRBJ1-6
CASSPASLVESPLHF
TGTGCCAGCAGCCCCGCTAGTCTTGTGGAATCACCCCTCCACTTT
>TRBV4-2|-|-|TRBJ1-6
CASSQDGQGNSPLHF
TGTGCCAGCAGCCAAGACGGGCAGGGGAATTCACCCCTCCACTTT
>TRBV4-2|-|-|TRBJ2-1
CASSQDPGTRDEQFF
TGTGCCAGCAGCCAAGATCCGGGAACACGGGATGAGCAGTTCTTC
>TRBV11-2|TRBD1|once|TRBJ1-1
CASSTNRGAEAFF
TGTGCCAGCAGTACCAACAGGGGCGCTGAAGCTTTCTTT
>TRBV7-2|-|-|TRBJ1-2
CASSTKGVLYGYTF
TGTGCCAGCAGCACGAAGGGGGTACTCTATGGCTACACCTTC
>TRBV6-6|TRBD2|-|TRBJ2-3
CASIQGLAGTDTQYF
TGTGCCAGCATTCAAGGACTAGCGGGGACAGATACGCAGTATTTT
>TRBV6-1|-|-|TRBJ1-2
CASREQGAYGYTF
TGTGCCAGCAGAGAACAGGGTGCCTATGGCTACACCTTC
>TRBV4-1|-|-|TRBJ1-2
CASSPYPEDGYTF
TGCGCCAGCAGCCCCTACCCTGAGGATGGCTACACCTTC
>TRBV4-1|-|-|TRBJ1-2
CASSQEGGRIYGYTF
TGCGCCAGCAGCCAAGAGGGAGGGCGCATATATGGCTACACCTTC
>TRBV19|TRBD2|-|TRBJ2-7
CASSPPGGVLEQYF
TGTGCCAGTAGTCCACCGGGGGGGGTACTCGAGCAGTACTTC
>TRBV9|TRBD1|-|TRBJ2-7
CASSPRTGYEQYF
TGTGCCAGCAGCCCTCGGACAGGCTACGAGCAGTACTTC
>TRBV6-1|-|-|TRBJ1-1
CASSERGKTEAFF
TGTGCCAGCAGTGAAAGGGGGAAAACTGAAGCTTTCTTT
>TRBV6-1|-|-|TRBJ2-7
CASAGTSRYEQYF
TGTGCCAGTGCCGGGACTTCGAGGTACGAGCAGTACTTC
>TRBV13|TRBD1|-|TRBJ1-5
CASSRDRGNQPQHF
TGTGCCAGCAGCCGGGACAGGGGGAATCAGCCCCAGCATTTT
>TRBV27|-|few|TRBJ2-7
CASSSHRDSYEQYF
TGTGCCAGCAGTTCCCACAGGGACTCCTACGAGCAGTACTTC
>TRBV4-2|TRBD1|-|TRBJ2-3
CASSRGQGVADTQYF
TGTGCCAGCAGCCGCGGACAGGGGGTCGCAGATACGCAGTATTTT
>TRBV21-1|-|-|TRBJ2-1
CASSNILSGPISTYNEQFF
TGTGCCAGCAGCAACATCCTGAGCGGGCCAATATCCACCTACAATGAGCAGTTCTTC
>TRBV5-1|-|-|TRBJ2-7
CASSSQDVRDFTSYEQYF
TGCGCCAGCAGCTCTCAGGATGTCCGGGACTTCACCTCCTACGAGCAGTACTTC
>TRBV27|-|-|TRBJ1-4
CASSRVATNEKLFF
TGTGCCAGCAGCCGAGTTGCAACTAATGAAAAACTGTTTTTT
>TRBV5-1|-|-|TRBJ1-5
CASSKEGLDQPQHF
TGCGCCAGCAGCAAGGAGGGGCTAGATCAGCCCCAGCATTTT
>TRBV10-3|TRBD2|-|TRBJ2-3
CAISGGTSGSVDTQYF
TGTGCCATCAGTGGCGGGACTAGCGGGAGTGTGGATACGCAGTATTTT
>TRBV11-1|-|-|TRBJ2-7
CASSLVGRVSDEQYF
TGTGCCAGCAGCTTGGTGGGCAGGGTTAGTGACGAGCAGTACTTC
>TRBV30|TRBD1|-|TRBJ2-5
CAWRPGTGGFLGLGETQYF
TGTGCCTGGAGACCCGGGACAGGGGGCTTTTTGGGTCTCGGGGAGACCCAGTACTTC
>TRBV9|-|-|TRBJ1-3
CASSLRTSGTIYF
TGTGCCAGCAGCTTGAGGACCAGCGGCACCATATATTTT
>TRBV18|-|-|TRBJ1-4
CASSPLDSGQIDQKLFF
TGTGCCAGCTCACCACTTGATTCCGGACAGATCGATCAAAAACTGTTTTTT
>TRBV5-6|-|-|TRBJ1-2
CASSLGGVSYGYTF
TGTGCCAGCAGCTTGGGGGGAGTGAGCTATGGCTACACCTTC
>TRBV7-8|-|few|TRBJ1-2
CASTQHRTSYGYTF
TGTGCCAGCACCCAGCACAGAACTTCCTATGGCTACACCTTC
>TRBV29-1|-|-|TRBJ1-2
CSVDGGGYTF
TGCAGCGTTGACGGGGGTGGCTACACCTTC
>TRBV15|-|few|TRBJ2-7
CATSRLLAASYEQYF
TGTGCCACCAGCAGATTATTAGCGGCCTCCTACGAGCAGTACTTC
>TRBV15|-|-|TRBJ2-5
CATSRDGPQYF
TGTGCCACCAGCAGAGATGGGCCCCAGTACTTC
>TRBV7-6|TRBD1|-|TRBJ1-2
CASSLTGQGAWGYTF
TGTGCCAGCAGCTTGACGGGACAGGGGGCATGGGGCTACACCTTC
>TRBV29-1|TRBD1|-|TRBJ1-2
CSVEDRRTGSGYTF
TGCAGCGTTGAAGATCGGAGGACAGGCTCTGGCTACACCTTC
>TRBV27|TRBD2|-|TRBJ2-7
CASSPLAGNFYEQYF
TGTGCCAGCAGTCCCCTAGCGGGAAATTTCTACGAGCAGTACTTC
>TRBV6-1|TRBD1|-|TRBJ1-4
CASNRGGKLFF
TGTGCCAGCAACAGGGGAGGAAAACTGTTTTTT
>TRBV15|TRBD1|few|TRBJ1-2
CATSRGGQGLGYGYTF
TGTGCCACCAGCAGAGGAGGACAGGGGCTGGGCTATGGCTACACCTTC
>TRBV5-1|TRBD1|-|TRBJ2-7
CASSPQGDEQYF
TGCGCCAGCAGCCCGCAGGGGGACGAGCAGTACTTC
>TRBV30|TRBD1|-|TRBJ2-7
CAWSVWDRGTYEQYF
TGTGCCTGGAGTGTTTGGGACAGGGGAACCTACGAGCAGTACTTC
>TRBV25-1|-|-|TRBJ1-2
CASSTQGSNYGYTF
TGTGCCAGCAGCACCCAGGGCTCTAACTATGGCTACACCTTC